A selection of T cell receptor beta chains follows, all from one sample in a study of blood T cell repertoires in COVID-19. Profiling relied on immunoSEQ multiplex PCR, and the TCRdb table lists in-frame clones only, not all of them. The sample gives approximately 200,000 clones, more than 85% of which show up once; approximately 2.9% is in the top ten. Source material: peripheral blood. The receptors come from a woman aged 30 to 39 with active or convalescent COVID-19. Both conserved end residues are part of each CDR3. A D gene is named only where the DNA matches it firmly. Clone size is shown for a subset of rows, as once, few, many or a class of expanded clone.

abundance: NA
j_gene: TRBJ2-7
len: 14
v_gene: TRBV7-9
d_gene: NA
CDR3aa: CASSLEGTLAEQYF
CDR3nt: TGTGCCAGCAGCTTAGAGGGGACTCTCGCCGAGCAGTACTTC

abundance: NA
j_gene: TRBJ2-5
len: 11
v_gene: TRBV6-6
d_gene: NA
CDR3aa: CATAGTETQYF
CDR3nt: TGTGCCACCGCGGGTACAGAGACCCAGTACTTC

abundance: NA
j_gene: TRBJ1-2
len: 12
v_gene: TRBV30
d_gene: TRBD1
CDR3aa: CAWDRDLGGYTF
CDR3nt: TGTGCCTGGGACAGGGATCTTGGGGGCTACACCTTC

abundance: few
j_gene: TRBJ1-2
len: 16
v_gene: TRBV5-1
d_gene: TRBD1
CDR3aa: CASSSPYQGAREGYTF
CDR3nt: TGCGCCAGCAGCTCGCCTTATCAGGGGGCGCGAGAGGGCTACACCTTC

abundance: NA
j_gene: TRBJ2-3
len: 15
v_gene: TRBV18
d_gene: TRBD2
CDR3aa: CASSLAAGVSDTQYF
CDR3nt: TGTGCCAGCTCACTCGCGGCGGGAGTGTCAGATACGCAGTATTTT

abundance: NA
j_gene: TRBJ1-2
len: 16
v_gene: TRBV3-1/TRBV3-2
d_gene: NA
CDR3aa: CASSQGRASGNYGYTF
CDR3nt: TGTGCCAGCAGCCAAGGACGAGCGAGTGGTAACTATGGCTACACCTTC

abundance: NA
j_gene: TRBJ2-2
len: 13
v_gene: TRBV19
d_gene: TRBD2
CDR3aa: CASSRLAGRELFF
CDR3nt: TGTGCCAGTAGCAGACTAGCGGGGAGGGAGCTGTTTTTT

abundance: few
j_gene: TRBJ2-7
len: 14
v_gene: TRBV6-5
d_gene: TRBD2
CDR3aa: CASTAGGFSYEQYF
CDR3nt: TGTGCCAGCACAGCGGGGGGGTTCTCCTACGAGCAGTACTTC

abundance: few
j_gene: TRBJ2-1
len: 15
v_gene: TRBV6-6
d_gene: TRBD2
CDR3aa: CASSYEGGPYNEQFF
CDR3nt: TGTGCCAGCAGTTACGAGGGAGGGCCCTACAATGAGCAGTTCTTC

abundance: NA
j_gene: TRBJ1-1
len: 13
v_gene: TRBV10-3
d_gene: NA
CDR3aa: CAISESPGTEAFF
CDR3nt: TGTGCCATCAGTGAGTCGCCGGGCACTGAAGCTTTCTTT

abundance: NA
j_gene: TRBJ1-2
len: 16
v_gene: TRBV18
d_gene: TRBD1
CDR3aa: CASSRMDRGANYGYTF
CDR3nt: TGTGCCAGCTCACGCATGGACAGGGGAGCTAACTATGGCTACACCTTC

abundance: NA
j_gene: TRBJ2-3
len: 15
v_gene: TRBV6-4
d_gene: TRBD2
CDR3aa: CASSETGGATDTQYF
CDR3nt: TGTGCCAGCAGTGAGACGGGGGGGGCAACAGATACGCAGTATTTT

abundance: NA
j_gene: TRBJ2-3
len: 16
v_gene: TRBV7-8
d_gene: TRBD2
CDR3aa: CASRFFPGGAADTQYF
CDR3nt: TGTGCCAGCAGATTCTTCCCCGGGGGGGCCGCAGATACGCAGTATTTT

abundance: NA
j_gene: TRBJ2-1
len: 13
v_gene: TRBV4-1
d_gene: NA
CDR3aa: CASSWDSYNEQFF
CDR3nt: TGCGCCAGCAGCTGGGACTCTTACAATGAGCAGTTCTTC

abundance: NA
j_gene: TRBJ2-7
len: 16
v_gene: TRBV5-1
d_gene: TRBD1
CDR3aa: CASSGPRDRVAYEQYF
CDR3nt: TGCGCCAGCAGCGGGCCCCGGGACAGGGTTGCCTACGAGCAGTACTTC

abundance: NA
j_gene: TRBJ1-4
len: 13
v_gene: TRBV6-5
d_gene: NA
CDR3aa: CATKTGINEKLFF
CDR3nt: TGTGCCACGAAAACAGGGATTAATGAAAAACTGTTTTTT

abundance: NA
j_gene: TRBJ1-1
len: 13
v_gene: TRBV9
d_gene: NA
CDR3aa: CASSVSYVTEAFF
CDR3nt: TGTGCCAGCAGCGTGAGTTACGTCACTGAAGCTTTCTTT

abundance: NA
j_gene: TRBJ1-1
len: 13
v_gene: TRBV11-2
d_gene: NA
CDR3aa: CASSLVGPYEAFF
CDR3nt: TGTGCCAGCAGCTTAGTGGGGCCCTATGAAGCTTTCTTT

abundance: NA
j_gene: TRBJ2-7
len: 16
v_gene: TRBV5-1
d_gene: TRBD1
CDR3aa: CASSLSAGTATYEQYF
CDR3nt: TGCGCCAGCAGCTTGAGCGCCGGGACAGCCACCTACGAGCAGTACTTC

abundance: NA
j_gene: TRBJ2-7
len: 15
v_gene: TRBV7-2
d_gene: TRBD2
CDR3aa: CASSLGTSGLYEQYF
CDR3nt: TGTGCCAGCAGCTTAGGGACTAGCGGTCTTTACGAGCAGTACTTC

abundance: NA
j_gene: TRBJ1-6
len: 14
v_gene: TRBV3-1/TRBV3-2
d_gene: NA
CDR3aa: CASSQSDYNSPLHF
CDR3nt: TGTGCCAGCAGCCAATCAGATTATAATTCACCCCTCCACTTT

abundance: NA
j_gene: TRBJ1-1
len: 17
v_gene: TRBV21-1
d_gene: NA
CDR3aa: CASSPLAGEVGNTEAFF
CDR3nt: TGTGCCAGCAGCCCCCTTGCGGGAGAAGTAGGGAACACTGAAGCTTTCTTT

abundance: NA
j_gene: TRBJ1-5
len: 16
v_gene: TRBV7-6
d_gene: TRBD1
CDR3aa: CASSVGPGGSNQPQHF
CDR3nt: TGTGCCAGCAGCGTAGGGCCAGGGGGGAGCAATCAGCCCCAGCATTTT

abundance: NA
j_gene: TRBJ1-4
len: 15
v_gene: TRBV18
d_gene: TRBD1
CDR3aa: CASSAPGQINEKLFF
CDR3nt: TGTGCCAGCTCAGCGCCGGGACAGATTAATGAAAAACTGTTTTTT

abundance: NA
j_gene: TRBJ2-5
len: 15
v_gene: TRBV5-1
d_gene: NA
CDR3aa: CASSLDPQHQETQYF
CDR3nt: TGCGCCAGCAGCTTGGACCCACAACACCAAGAGACCCAGTACTTC